The entry that follows covers one T cell receptor beta chain sequence. The antigen remains unidentified. A much larger clone lies one base from this, so it may be a read error. From germline, CDR1 is MGHRA and CDR2 YSYEKL. This CDR3 region has 15 residues. This record comes from a study of blood T cells in healthy people across ages. Next came a second PCR, run for about 6 to 11 cycles, which used a sample-barcoded 5' primer along with a J-beta primer mix. Every cDNA was tagged by a template-switch adaptor with 12 random nucleotides. TCRdb passed the 5' RACE reads through MiXCR, listing each CDR3 protein once. The sample holds about 640,000 distinct CDR3 sequences; about 28% are singletons and the top ten take 15% to 19%. Regarding the study as a whole: It was not possible, with unsorted PBMCs, to conclusively compare naive and antigen-experienced cells.

The rearrangement uses TRBV4-1 and TRBJ2-7, with 9 bases that match TRBD1. The sequence was obtained from an elderly woman in good health. The source material was blood. The chain's CDR3 is CAGSQEGTGTYEQYF. The CDR3, as DNA: TGCGCCGGCAGCCAGGAGGGGACAGGGACCTACGAGCAGTACTTC.